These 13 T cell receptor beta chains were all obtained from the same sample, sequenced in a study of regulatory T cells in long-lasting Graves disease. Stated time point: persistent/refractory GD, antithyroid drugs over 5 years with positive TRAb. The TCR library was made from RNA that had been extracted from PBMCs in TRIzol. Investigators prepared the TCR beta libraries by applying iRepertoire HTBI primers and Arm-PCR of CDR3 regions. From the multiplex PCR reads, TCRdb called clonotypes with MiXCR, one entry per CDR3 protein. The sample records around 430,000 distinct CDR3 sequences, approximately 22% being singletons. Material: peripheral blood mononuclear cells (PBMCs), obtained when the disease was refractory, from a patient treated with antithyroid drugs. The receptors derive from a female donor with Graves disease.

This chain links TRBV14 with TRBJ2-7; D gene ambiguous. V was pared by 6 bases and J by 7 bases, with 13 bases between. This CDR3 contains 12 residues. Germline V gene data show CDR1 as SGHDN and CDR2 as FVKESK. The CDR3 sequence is CASSRNPLEQYF. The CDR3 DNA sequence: TGTGCCAGCAGTCGAAACCCCCTGGAGCAGTACTTC.

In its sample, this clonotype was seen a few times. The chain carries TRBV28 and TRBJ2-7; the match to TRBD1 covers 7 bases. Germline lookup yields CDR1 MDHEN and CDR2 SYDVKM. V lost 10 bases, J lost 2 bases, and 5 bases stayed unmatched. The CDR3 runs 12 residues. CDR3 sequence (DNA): TGTGCCAATAACGACAGGGCCTACGAGCAGTACTTC. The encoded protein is CANNDRAYEQYF.

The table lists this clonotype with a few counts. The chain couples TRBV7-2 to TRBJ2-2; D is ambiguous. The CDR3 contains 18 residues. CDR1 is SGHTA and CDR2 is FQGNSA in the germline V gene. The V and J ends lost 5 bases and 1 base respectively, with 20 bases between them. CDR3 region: CASSPLGYIVGNTGELFF. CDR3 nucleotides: TGTGCCAGCAGCCCCTTGGGGTATATAGTTGGGAACACCGGGGAGCTGTTTTTT.

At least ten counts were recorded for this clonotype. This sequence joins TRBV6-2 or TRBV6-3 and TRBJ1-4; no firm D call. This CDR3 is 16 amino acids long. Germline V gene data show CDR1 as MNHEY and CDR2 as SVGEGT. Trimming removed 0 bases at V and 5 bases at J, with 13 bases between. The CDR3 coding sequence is TGTGCCAGCAGTTACTCAAGCCTACAGAAAAATGAAAAACTGTTTTTT. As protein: CASSYSSLQKNEKLFF.

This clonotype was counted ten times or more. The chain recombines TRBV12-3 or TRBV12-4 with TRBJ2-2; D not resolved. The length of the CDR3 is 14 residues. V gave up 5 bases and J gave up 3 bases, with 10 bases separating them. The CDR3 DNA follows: TGTGCCAGCAGTCCCCGTCCAGACACCGGGGAGCTGTTTTTT. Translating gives CASSPRPDTGELFF.

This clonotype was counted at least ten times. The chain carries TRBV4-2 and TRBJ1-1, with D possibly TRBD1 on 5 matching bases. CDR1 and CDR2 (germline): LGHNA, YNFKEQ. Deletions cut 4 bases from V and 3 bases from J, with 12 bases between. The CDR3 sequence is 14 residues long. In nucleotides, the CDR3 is TGTGCCAGCAGCCGTGCCCCGGGGGACACTGAAGCTTTCTTT. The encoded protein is CASSRAPGDTEAFF.

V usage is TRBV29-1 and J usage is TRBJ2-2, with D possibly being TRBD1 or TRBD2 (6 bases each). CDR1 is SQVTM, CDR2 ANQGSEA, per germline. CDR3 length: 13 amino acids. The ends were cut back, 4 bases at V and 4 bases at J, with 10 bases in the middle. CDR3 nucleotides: TGCAGCGTTGGCGGAGGGGGCACCGGGGAGCTGTTTTTT. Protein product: CSVGGGGTGELFF.

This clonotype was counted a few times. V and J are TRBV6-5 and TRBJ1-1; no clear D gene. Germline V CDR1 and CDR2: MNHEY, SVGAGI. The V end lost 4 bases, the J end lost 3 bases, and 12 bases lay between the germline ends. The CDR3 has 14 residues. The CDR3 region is CASSFYRAYTEAFF. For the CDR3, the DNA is TGTGCCAGCAGTTTTTACCGGGCTTACACTGAAGCTTTCTTT.

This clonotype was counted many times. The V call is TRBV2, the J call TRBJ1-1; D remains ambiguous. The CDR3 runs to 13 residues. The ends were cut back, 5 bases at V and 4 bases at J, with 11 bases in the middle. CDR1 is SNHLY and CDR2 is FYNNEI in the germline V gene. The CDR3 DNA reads TGTGCCAGCAGTAGGAGGATGGTCACTGAAGCTTTCTTT. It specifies CASSRRMVTEAFF.

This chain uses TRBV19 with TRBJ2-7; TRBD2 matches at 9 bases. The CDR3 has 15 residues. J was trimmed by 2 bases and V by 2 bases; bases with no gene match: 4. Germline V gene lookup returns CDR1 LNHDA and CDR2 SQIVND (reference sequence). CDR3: CASSIILAGTYEQYF. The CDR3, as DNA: TGTGCCAGTAGTATAATCCTAGCGGGGACCTACGAGCAGTACTTC.

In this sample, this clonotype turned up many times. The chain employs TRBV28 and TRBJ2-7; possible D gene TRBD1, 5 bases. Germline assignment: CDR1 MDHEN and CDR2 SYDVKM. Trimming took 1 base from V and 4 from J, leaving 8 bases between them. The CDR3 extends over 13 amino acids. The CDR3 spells CASSLLGVYEQYF. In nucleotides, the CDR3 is TGTGCCAGCAGTTTATTAGGGGTTTACGAGCAGTACTTC.

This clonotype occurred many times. CDR3 loop: CSARDLAGIGFEQFF. In DNA form, the CDR3 reads TGCAGTGCTAGAGATCTAGCGGGAATAGGTTTTGAGCAGTTCTTC. The chain combines TRBV20-1 with TRBJ2-1, with 9 bases aligning to TRBD2. Germline V gives CDR1 DFQATT, CDR2 SNEGSKA (reference sequence). V trimming: 0 bases; J trimming: 9 bases; junction bases outside the gene matches: 9. This CDR3 is 15 amino acids long.

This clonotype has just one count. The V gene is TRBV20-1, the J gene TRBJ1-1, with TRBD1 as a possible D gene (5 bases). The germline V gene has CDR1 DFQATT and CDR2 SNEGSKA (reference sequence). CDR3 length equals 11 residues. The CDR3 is CSADSGAEAFF. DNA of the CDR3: TGCAGCGCCGACAGCGGGGCTGAAGCTTTCTTT.